Shown below are 20 T cell receptor beta chains from a single sample sequenced in a study of control samples from healthy donors and cancer patients. Only in-frame clones appear in the TCRdb table, and some are missing; sequencing was by immunoSEQ multiplex PCR. Of around 58,000 clones in the sample, roughly 95% were seen once. The sequencing input was blood. Receptors were obtained from a woman aged 18-29 years in good health.

This sequence joins TRBV5-1 and TRBJ2-7; D remains ambiguous. The ends were cut back, 2 bases at V and 5 bases at J, with 17 bases in the middle. From germline, CDR1 is SGHRS and CDR2 YFSETQ. The CDR3 has 15 residues. The CDR3 spells CASSFVRTPNNEQYF. The DNA of the CDR3 is TGCGCCAGCAGCTTCGTACGGACCCCAAACAACGAGCAGTACTTC. Based on the CDR3 plus reference TRBV5-1 and TRBJ2-7, the full variable domain is KAGVTQTPRYLIKTRGQQVTLSCSPISGHRSVSWYQQTPGQGLQFLFEYFSETQRNKGNFPGRFSGRQFSNSRSEMNVSTLELGDSALYLCASSFVRTPNNEQYFGPGTRLTVT.

The chain has TRBV5-1 and TRBJ2-7; TRBD1 aligns across 8 bases. Per germline, CDR1 SGHRS and CDR2 YFSETQ. V was pared by 0 bases and J by 4 bases, with 3 bases of the junction left unmatched. CDR3 size: 14 residues. The CDR3 DNA reads TGCGCCAGCAGCTTGGTGACAGGGGATTACGAGCAGTACTTC. Its translation: CASSLVTGDYEQYF.

The chain joins TRBV5-1 to TRBJ1-1; D uncertain. The length of the CDR3 is 13 residues. Germline-derived CDR1 and CDR2 are SGHRS and YFSETQ. The ends were cut back, 7 bases at V and 2 bases at J, with 12 bases in the middle. The CDR3 nucleotides are TGCGCCAGCGGCCTCCTCGTAAACACTGAAGCTTTCTTT. It encodes CASGLLVNTEAFF.

The chain is built from TRBV30 and TRBJ1-5; a possible D gene is TRBD1 (5 bases). Germline V gene data show CDR1 as GTSNPN and CDR2 as SVGIG (reference sequence). The V and J ends lost 2 bases and 4 bases respectively, with 12 bases between them. The CDR3 covers 14 residues. The CDR3, as DNA: TGTGCCTGGAGTTTAGCAGGGTTTAATCAGCCCCAGCATTTT. Protein product: CAWSLAGFNQPQHF.

The chain uses TRBV2 and TRBJ1-2; a possible D gene is TRBD1 (5 bases). The CDR3 consists of 16 residues. CDR1 is SNHLY and CDR2 is FYNNEI in the germline V gene. Trimming cost V 8 bases and J 4 bases, with 23 bases left between them. The CDR3 nucleotides read TGTGCCAGCGCGGCAGGGTGGACGGTCCCCCCCTATGGCTACACCTTC. Translation: CASAAGWTVPPYGYTF.

V gene TRBV6-5 combines with J gene TRBJ1-2; D not resolved. The length of the CDR3 is 12 residues. Trimming removed 6 bases from V and 5 bases from J, with 10 bases in between. The germline V gene has CDR1 MNHEY and CDR2 SVGAGI. DNA for the CDR3: TGTGCCAGCAGGGAGAAAGGGTATGGCTACACCTTC. It is translated as CASREKGYGYTF.

The CDR3 here is CSVEPLGNTEAFF. CDR3 bases: TGCAGCGTTGAACCCCTGGGGAACACTGAAGCTTTCTTT. The V and J genes are TRBV29-1 and TRBJ1-1, with D uncertain. This CDR3 has 13 amino acids. Trimming took 2 bases from V and 1 from J, leaving 8 bases between them. CDR1 is SQVTM and CDR2 is ANQGSEA in the germline V gene. Filled out from reference TRBV29-1 and TRBJ1-1, the complete variable domain reads SAVISQKPSRDICQRGTSLTIQCQVDSQVTMMFWYRQQPGQSLTLIATANQGSEATYESGFVIDKFPISRPNLTFSTLTVSNMSPEDSSIYLCSVEPLGNTEAFFGQGTRLTVV.

The rearrangement links TRBV7-9 to TRBJ1-1; unclear D gene. V was trimmed by 2 bases and J by 1 base, leaving 14 bases between them. The CDR3 is 16 residues long. The germline V gene encodes CDR1 SEHNR and CDR2 FQNEAQ (reference sequence). The CDR3 loop reads CASSLSRGLSNTEAFF. CDR3 sequence (DNA): TGTGCCAGCAGCTTAAGTCGCGGACTGTCGAACACTGAAGCTTTCTTT.

The rearrangement uses TRBV21-1 and TRBJ2-7; TRBD1 reflects the table's D call only, with no check against the DNA. TRBV21-1 is an annotated pseudogene. The CDR3 covers 18 residues. The CDR3 coding sequence is TGTGCCAGCAGCAAAGGTACAGGAACACACAATTGTGCCTACGAGCAGTACTTC. Encoded protein: CASSKGTGTHNCAYEQYF.

V gene TRBV7-6 combines with J gene TRBJ2-2; 7 bases are a match to TRBD1. This CDR3 comprises 15 residues. Germline assignment: CDR1 SGHVS and CDR2 FNYEAQ. The junction had 6 bases not matched to a gene; V was cut back by 6 bases and J by 2 bases. The CDR3 spells CASRTGVYNTGELFF. CDR3 coding DNA: TGTGCCAGCAGAACAGGGGTCTACAACACCGGGGAGCTGTTTTTT.

The CDR3 bases are TGTGCCAGCAGCCAGCAGGCGTACACTGAAGCTTTCTTT. This gives the protein CASSQQAYTEAFF. The J gene is TRBJ1-1, the V gene TRBV14; D remains unclear. The CDR3 totals 13 residues. Germline CDR1 and CDR2: SGHDN and FVKESK. V was cut by 3 bases and J by 3 bases, with 8 bases left in between.

The V call is TRBV6-5, the J call TRBJ1-1, with D possibly matching TRBD1 (5 bases). Deletions cut 7 bases from V and 1 base from J, with 10 bases between. The CDR3 length is 13 residues. The V gene's germline CDR1 is MNHEY and CDR2 SVGAGI. CDR3 bases: TGTGCCAGCAACTATGGACAGAACACTGAAGCTTTCTTT. Its protein product is CASNYGQNTEAFF.

This rearrangement joins TRBV6-6 to TRBJ1-4; 12 bases align to TRBD1. Trimming removed 7 bases from V and 8 bases from J; junction bases left unmatched: 5. The germline gives CDR1 MNHNY, CDR2 SVGAGI (reference sequence). The CDR3 is made up of 14 amino acids. The CDR3 reads CASTRDRGREKLFF. The CDR3 DNA sequence: TGTGCCAGCACCCGGGACAGGGGGCGAGAAAAACTGTTTTTT.

This chain connects TRBV7-2 to TRBJ1-2; D is undetermined. The CDR3 consists of 14 residues. Germline assignment: CDR1 SGHTA and CDR2 FQGNSA. Trimming left V 4 bases short and J 3 bases short, with 12 bases between. CDR3 DNA: TGTGCCAGCAGCTCAGGACCGGGAGACTATGGCTACACCTTC. As protein: CASSSGPGDYGYTF.

The gene calls are TRBV18 and TRBJ2-7; possibly TRBD1 or TRBD2 for D (5 bases each). The CDR3 spans 13 residues. Trimming took 4 bases from V and 7 from J, leaving 14 bases between them. Per germline, CDR1 KGHSH and CDR2 LQKENI. The CDR3 bases are TGTGCCAGCTCACGAGGGACGGGAAGTGAGCAGTACTTC. Residues: CASSRGTGSEQYF.

V and J are TRBV25-1 and TRBJ2-1, with 7 bases identical to TRBD1. The V gene end was trimmed by 5 bases and the J gene end by 5 bases; junction bases not matched to a gene: 9. CDR1 is MGHDK, CDR2 SYGVNS, per germline. The CDR3 has 15 residues. CDR3 region: CASSNLKTGNNEQFF. DNA for the CDR3: TGTGCCAGCAGTAACCTTAAGACAGGGAACAATGAGCAGTTCTTC.

The V call is TRBV9, the J call TRBJ2-1, with D hard to call. The germline V and J ends were trimmed by 4 bases and 0 bases, with 14 bases remaining between them. CDR1 and CDR2 from the germline V gene are SGDLS and YYNGEE. The CDR3 has 16 residues. The CDR3 protein is CASSLRARSSYNEQFF. The CDR3 nucleotides are TGTGCCAGCAGCCTCCGGGCACGGAGCTCCTACAATGAGCAGTTCTTC.

The rearrangement joins TRBV5-1 to TRBJ1-1; 10 positions match TRBD1. From germline, CDR1 is SGHRS and CDR2 YFSETQ. V shed 3 bases, J shed 5 bases, and the junction held 4 bases outside the gene matches. The CDR3 is 14 amino acids. CDR3 bases: TGCGCCAGCAGCTACGACAGGGGGCATACTGAAGCTTTCTTT. Protein: CASSYDRGHTEAFF. Drawing the rest from reference TRBV5-1 and TRBJ1-1, the complete variable domain is KAGVTQTPRYLIKTRGQQVTLSCSPISGHRSVSWYQQTPGQGLQFLFEYFSETQRNKGNFPGRFSGRQFSNSRSEMNVSTLELGDSALYLCASSYDRGHTEAFFGQGTRLTVV.

The V gene is TRBV6-1, the J gene TRBJ2-2, with D perhaps given as TRBD1 or TRBD2 (6 bases each). This CDR3 is 15 amino acids long. Trimming stripped 3 bases from V and 3 bases from J, with 11 bases between. Germline values: CDR1 MNHNS, CDR2 SASEGT. Written as DNA, the CDR3 is TGTGCCAGCAGTGATGGGGGGCGGGACACCGGGGAGCTGTTTTTT. Protein sequence: CASSDGGRDTGELFF.

V gene TRBV6-5 combines with J gene TRBJ1-3; D might be TRBD1 (6 bases). CDR1 MNHEY and CDR2 SVGAGI come from the germline V gene. Trimming took 10 bases from V and 0 from J, leaving 16 bases between them. The CDR3 consists of 15 residues. The CDR3 sequence: CATRTGPFSGNTIYF. Written as DNA, the CDR3 is TGTGCCACCCGAACAGGGCCATTCTCTGGAAACACCATATATTTT.